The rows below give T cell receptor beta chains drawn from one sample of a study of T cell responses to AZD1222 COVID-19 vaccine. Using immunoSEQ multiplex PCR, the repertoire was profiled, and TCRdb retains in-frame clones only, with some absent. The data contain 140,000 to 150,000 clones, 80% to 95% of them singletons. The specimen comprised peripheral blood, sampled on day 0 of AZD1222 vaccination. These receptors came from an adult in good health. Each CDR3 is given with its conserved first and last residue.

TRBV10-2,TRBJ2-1,CASSEQGASYNEQFF
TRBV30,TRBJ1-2,CAWSTQTPRGSYGYTF
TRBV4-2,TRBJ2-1,CASSQEASGSYNEQFF
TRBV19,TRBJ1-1,CASTPVWGNTEAFF
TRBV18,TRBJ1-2,CASSLGGTGDYGYTF
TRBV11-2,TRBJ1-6,CASSLDLRRASYNSPLHF
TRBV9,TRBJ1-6,CASSVVIGGSPLHF
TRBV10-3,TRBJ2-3,CAISEGHSTDTQYF
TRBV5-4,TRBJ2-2,CASSFRGSNTGELFF
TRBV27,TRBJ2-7,CASSLFGRAEQYF
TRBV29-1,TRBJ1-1,CSALRGPNTEAFF
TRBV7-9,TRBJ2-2,CASSLTGSSGTYTGELFF
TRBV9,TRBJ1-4,CASSVAPQGREKLFF
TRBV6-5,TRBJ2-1,CASSYGGLTENEQFF
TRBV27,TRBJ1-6,CASRTGGNSPLHF
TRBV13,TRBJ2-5,CASSPSSREGRETQYF
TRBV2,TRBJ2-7,CASSEFSYSGRVSWEQYF